This T cell receptor (beta chain) came from a study of shared clonotypes between healthy human individuals. General observations from the study: Having only a few donors restricted how much genetic and exposure-history diversity was captured.

There were no recent acute infections or vaccinations among the donors, who were healthy HIV-negative adults. Nashville, Tennessee was home to all donors, who were Caucasian adults. The split of CD4+ cells yielded CD45RA+ naive and CD45RA-negative memory subsets. A word on this clone: What it binds is unknown. The sample has other DNA sequences that encode this CDR3 too.

The CDR3 sequence is 15 residues long. CDR1 and CDR2 from the germline V gene are SGHRS and YFSETQ. Trimming took off 4 bases at V and 4 bases at J, with 15 bases between the two ends. Some clones are missing from TCRdb's copy, which holds only in-frame ones; the method was immunoSEQ multiplex PCR. The sample has a few million clones; around 90% are singletons. The gene calls are TRBV5-1 and TRBJ1-3; possible D gene TRBD1, 6 bases. The TCR sequence derives from a young man in good health. The material sequenced was naive CD4+ T cells sorted from blood. Subset denoted: CD45RA+ positively selected. The CDR3 loop is CASSPGGPRGNTIYF. Here the CDR3 DNA reads TGCGCCAGCAGCCCTGGGGGGCCGAGGGGAAACACCATATATTTT. Drawing the rest from reference TRBV5-1 and TRBJ1-3, the complete variable domain is KAGVTQTPRYLIKTRGQQVTLSCSPISGHRSVSWYQQTPGQGLQFLFEYFSETQRNKGNFPGRFSGRQFSNSRSEMNVSTLELGDSALYLCASSPGGPRGNTIYFGEGSWLTVV.